The entry that follows covers one T cell receptor beta chain sequence. As handled by the study authors: From reference gene primer amplification, estimates of nucleated cell counts were derived. TCRdb's table, derived via immunoSEQ multiplex PCR, lists solely in-frame clones and lacks some. The D gene and trimming were derived from the DNA, and the V and J assignments and clone size from that table. The sample includes approximately 110,000 clones, over 75% of them seen just once. The sample is drawn from a study of blood T cell repertoires in COVID-19. About the study: Sites across the United States, Italy and Spain contributed samples from acute and convalescent COVID-19. Sources were T cells, B-cell-depleted T cells, or PBMCs; the material itself was cDNA or gDNA.

The sequence was obtained from a man aged 45 to 65 with acute or convalescent COVID-19. Sequencing was performed on peripheral blood.

DNA for the CDR3: TGTGCCAGCAGTTTAACCCTCAGCTCTGGAAACACCATATATTTT. Amino acids: CASSLTLSSGNTIYF. The V call is TRBV27, the J call TRBJ1-3; no clear D. Germline CDR1 is MNHEY and CDR2 is SMNVEV (reference sequence). The V end lost 2 bases, the J end lost 0 bases, and 8 bases lay between the germline ends. This CDR3 has 15 amino acids.